There are a few counts of the clone carrying this TCR beta chain. This specimen comes from a study of OX40 agonist ivuxolimab in advanced cancers. At the level of the study: At 0.01 to 10 mg/kg, ivuxolimab was administered intravenously to patients every 2 weeks. With a range of 23 to 79, age averaged 60 years, and 75% to 90% were male.

Blood got drawn at baseline, again on cycle 4 day 1, and then on cycle 7 day 1. Assay used: immunoSEQ multiplex PCR; TCRdb lists only in-frame clones, some missing. The sample lists tens of thousands of clones, about 88% seen once, with 4% in the top ten. The material sequenced was CD4+ or CD8+ T cells sorted from blood, taken in a trial of the OX40 agonist ivuxolimab. The clonotype originates from an adult with an advanced solid tumor such as melanoma, head and neck, liver or kidney cancer.

In nucleotides, the CDR3 is TGTGCCAGCAGCCCGAGGGATAGCGGGTTTTACAATGAGCAGTTCTTC. As protein: CASSPRDSGFYNEQFF. The genes are TRBV14 and TRBJ2-1; TRBD2 matches 7 bases. Germline loops: CDR1 SGHDN, CDR2 FVKESK. This CDR3 has 16 residues. After removal of 4 bases from V and 4 bases from J, the junction contained 10 bases not matched to a gene.